The present T cell receptor beta chain was sequenced within a study of T cell changes during pregnancy in multiple sclerosis. The V gene's germline CDR1 is LGHNA and CDR2 YSLEER. The CDR3 spans 16 residues. Trimming left V 1 base short and J 1 base short, with 13 bases between. The assay was immunoSEQ multiplex PCR, and TCRdb's table has in-frame clones only and misses some. Of some 100,000 clones listed, around 92% are singletons. Sample: peripheral blood, taken after pregnancy. The origin of this receptor is a female donor with multiple sclerosis, enrolled in a pregnancy study. V is TRBV4-3 and J is TRBJ1-2; D possibly corresponds to TRBD1 (5 bases). The CDR3 here is CASSQVAGLVNYGYTF. DNA of the CDR3: TGCGCCAGCAGCCAAGTGGCAGGGTTAGTTAACTATGGCTACACCTTC.